This T cell receptor (beta chain) emerged from a study of T cells after yellow fever vaccination. TCRdb re-derived calls from the 5' RACE reads in MiXCR, one entry per CDR3 protein. Of some 220,000 distinct CDR3 sequences in the sample, 2.5% to 3.5% were seen once. This clonotype was seen repeatedly, ten times or more. Its antigen is not identified. V was cut by 1 base and J by 3 bases, with 10 bases left in between. The length of the CDR3 is 15 residues. Germline V gene lookup returns CDR1 SGHTA and CDR2 FQGNSA. General study findings and limits: Abundant bulk-derived clonotypes could contaminate FACS-sorted repertoires.

Material: CD4+ T cells sorted from PBMCs, obtained 10 days after the yellow fever booster vaccination. This TCR was recovered from a man younger than 35 who received the YFV17D yellow fever vaccine. The rearrangement uses TRBV7-2 and TRBJ1-5; D perhaps matches TRBD1 (5 bases). Here the CDR3 DNA reads TGTGCCAGCAGCTTAGGCAGGGCCTTCAATCAGCCCCAGCATTTT. Encoded protein: CASSLGRAFNQPQHF. The full variable domain, in which reference TRBV7-2 and TRBJ1-5 provide the parts outside the CDR3, is GAGVSQSPSNKVTEKGKDVELRCDPISGHTALYWYRQSLGQGLEFLIYFQGNSAPDKSGLPSDRFSAERTGGSVSTLTIQRTQQEDSAVYLCASSLGRAFNQPQHFGDGTRLSIL.